The T cell receptor beta chain under discussion was sequenced for a study of shared clonotypes between healthy human individuals. V was pared by 5 bases and J by 4 bases, with 11 bases between. In germline, CDR1 is LNHDA, CDR2 SQIVND (reference sequence). The CDR3 sequence is 13 residues long. The study drew all its donors from Caucasian adults living in Nashville, Tennessee. The repertoire was sequenced with immunoSEQ multiplex PCR; TCRdb's copy has only in-frame clones and lacks some. The sample lists roughly 500,000 clones, 60% to 85% seen once, with approximately 12% in the top ten. The chain joins TRBV19 to TRBJ1-2; D unclear. The sequence came from a woman in her thirties or forties in good health. Some clones in this sample may be carry-over from other donors' samples. Sequencing input: PBMCs. CDR3 nucleotides: TGTGCCAGTAGTCCGCTACGGATCTATGGCTACACCTTC. Encoded protein: CASSPLRIYGYTF.